This T cell receptor beta chain was profiled in a study of shared clonotypes between healthy human individuals. Study-level background: Those who served as donors were two women and a few men between the ages of 18 and 49. Each donor contributed plates that comprised three CD4 naive, three CD4 memory, two CD8 naive and one CD8 memory. Study-level findings and limits: It was observed that roughly 5.4% of naive CD4 clonotypes were shared across a handful of donors. Generally, naive subsets (rather than memory subsets) showed larger estimated richness.

The CDR3 is 14 amino acids. V dropped 1 base and J dropped 6 bases, with 13 bases sitting between them. Germline CDR1 SGHTA, CDR2 FQGNSA. TCRdb's table, derived via immunoSEQ multiplex PCR, lists solely in-frame clones and lacks some. Found here are around 2.5 million clones, under 95% of them singletons; the top ten hold approximately 0.35%. On this clone: What it binds is unknown.

The sample consisted of naive CD4+ T cells from PBMCs. Subset here: CD45RA+ positively selected. The sequence was collected from a man aged 18 to 30 in good health. Some clones in this sample may be carry-over from other donors' samples. The gene calls are TRBV7-2 and TRBJ2-7, with D possibly being TRBD1 or TRBD2 (5 bases each). The CDR3 region is CASSLDWGSREQYF. Here the CDR3 DNA reads TGTGCCAGCAGCTTAGATTGGGGGAGTCGCGAGCAGTACTTC. Variable domain in full (rest from reference TRBV7-2 and TRBJ2-7): GAGVSQSPSNKVTEKGKDVELRCDPISGHTALYWYRQSLGQGLEFLIYFQGNSAPDKSGLPSDRFSAERTGGSVSTLTIQRTQQEDSAVYLCASSLDWGSREQYFGPGTRLTVT.